The TCR beta chain under discussion was sequenced for a study of CD8 T cells in Susac syndrome (dated by TCRdb to the late 2010s). Some background on the complete study: The study used repertoire sequencing to test whether antigen drove CD8+ T cell activation and differentiation in Susac syndrome. Findings and caveats that apply to the study as a whole: The number of individuals in the TCR sequencing and HLA analysis was recognized as being relatively small.

Peripheral blood CD8+ and CD4+ T cells from healthy donors, Susac syndrome patients and multiple sclerosis patients were profiled by high-throughput TCR beta sequencing. The multiple sclerosis controls were treatment-naive patients who had stable or active relapsing-remitting disease and met the revised McDonald criteria. CD8+ TEMRA cells were enriched by FACS, while bulk CD8+ and CD4+ T cells were purified by magnetic negative isolation. Blood was drawn into EDTA tubes, processed within 24 hours, and PBMCs were isolated by density gradient centrifugation. PBMCs intended for TCR sequencing were cryopreserved in liquid nitrogen and were subsequently thawed in a 37 degrees C water bath. Purity of sorted or isolated CD4+, CD8+ and CD8+ TEMRA cells was at least 90%. CDR1 SEHNR and CDR2 FQNEAQ were looked up in the germline V gene (reference sequence). Unmatched junction bases come to 10, with V trimmed by 1 base and J by 12 bases. The CDR3 runs 14 residues from the cysteine to the phenylalanine. Only the CDR3 DNA stays, 42 bases, in frame from base 1.

RNA was extracted using the RNeasy kit, and about 0.45 to 1 ug of the RNA was reverse transcribed with random hexamers. The immunoSEQ multiplex PCR assay, covering 54 Vbeta and 13 Jbeta segments, was used to amplify TCR beta CDR3 regions. To correct PCR amplification bias, a synthetic template baseline was used for both primer optimization and computational correction. On the study's bioinformatics: Only productive sequences were kept, with reads annotated to V, D and J genes according to IMGT and analyzed in immunoSEQ Analyzer. Clonality was computed as one minus Shannon entropy normalized by log2 of the number of productive unique sequences. For each patient and control, public and private clones were evaluated within the 100 most prevalent clones. A clone was defined as Susac-specific if it was absent from the healthy and MS cohorts, from some 980 published viral clones and from other ImmuneACCESS disease sequences. The public reads were run again by TCRdb, first through fastp at Q25 and then through MiXCR, and only productive beta chains were kept. A single entry per CDR3 protein holds the most common genes and DNA from its merged rows. Clone size and V and J calls follow TCRdb, not the original study. Recorded for this sample are about 210,000 distinct CDR3 sequences; 95% of them occurred a single time. The ten largest clonotypes hold roughly 0.1% of the sample.

Of note for this clonotype: Its antigen specificity is not known. No qualities accompany the bases; no much larger clone lies one base away.

The rearrangement joined TRBV7-9 to TRBJ2-7; 9 bases in the junction line up with TRBD1. The sequencing input was CD4+ T cells from PBMCs. This receptor was identified in a human donor with multiple sclerosis. CDR3 region: CASSLGTGEPTRYF. The nucleotide sequence reads as follows: TGTGCCAGCAGCTTAGGGACAGGGGAACCTACGCGGTACTTC. With the rest looked up from the reference TRBV7-9 and TRBJ2-7 genes rather than sequenced, the full variable domain is DTGVSQNPRHKITKRGQNVTFRCDPISEHNRLYWYRQTLGQGPEFLTYFQNEAQLEKSRLLSDRFSAERPKGSFSTLEIQRTEQGDSAMYLCASSLGTGEPTRYFGPGTRLTVT.